This T cell receptor (beta chain) was sequenced for a study of HIV-infected patients and healthy controls (dated by TCRdb to the mid-2010s). Library prep was done by 5' RACE. TCRdb names Illumina MiSeq as the instrument used. TCRdb cleaned the public reads at Q25 with fastp, built clones with MiXCR and kept in-frame beta chains. Rows with a matching CDR3 protein are joined into one entry that keeps the most common DNA and genes. This sample is represented by about 67,000 distinct CDR3 sequences; around 16% of them were singletons. Approximately 6% of the sample rests with the top ten. Reading from cysteine to phenylalanine, the CDR3 counts 17 amino acids. Left in the record is the CDR3 DNA by itself, 51 bases read in frame from the first base. The germline V gene specifies KGHSY as CDR1 and FQNENV as CDR2. V has 1 base trimmed and J has 5 bases trimmed; junction bases matching no gene number 9. This clonotype registers as medium-sized (0.01 to 0.1%) within its sample. Its antigen is currently not known. Nothing much larger sits one base from this clone, and base qualities are not available.

The rearranged segments are TRBV16 and TRBJ1-5, with 9 bases aligning to TRBD1. This receptor was identified in a human donor in good health. The sequencing input was CD4+ T cells from blood. The DNA sequence follows: TGTGCCAGCAGCCAATTAGCTGACGGACAGGGGCATCAGCCCCAGCATTTT. Its protein product is CASSQLADGQGHQPQHF.